One sample yielded the 28 T cell receptor beta chains listed below, sequenced in a study of radiation and T cells in renal cell carcinoma. Only in-frame clones appear in the TCRdb table, and some are missing; sequencing was by immunoSEQ multiplex PCR. The sample has 130,000 to 150,000 clones; 88% are singletons. Time point specified: baseline pretreatment blood. The treatment denotes: 15 Gy SBRT to primary tumor, nephrectomy 4 weeks later. Sample: blood, taken from a patient whose treatment included radiotherapy and nephrectomy. Receptors were obtained from a woman in her seventies with renal cell carcinoma.

The rearrangement links TRBV11-3 to TRBJ2-7; 7 bases map to TRBD1. From germline, CDR1 is SGHNT and CDR2 YENEEA. CDR3 length: 14 residues. Trimming removed 5 bases from V and 4 bases from J; junction bases left unmatched: 8. The CDR3 reads CASSRSTGYYEQYF. For the CDR3, the DNA is TGTGCCAGCAGCCGTTCGACAGGGTATTACGAGCAGTACTTC.

The chain has TRBV19 and TRBJ1-5; possibly TRBD1 for D (5 bases). The CDR3 runs 14 residues. CDR1 and CDR2 (germline): LNHDA, SQIVND (reference sequence). V lost 6 bases and J 3 bases, leaving 12 bases between the germline ends. CDR3 sequence: CASSLGGSNQPQHF. The CDR3 nucleotides read TGTGCCAGTAGCTTGGGGGGATCCAATCAGCCCCAGCATTTT. The full variable domain, in which reference TRBV19 and TRBJ1-5 provide the parts outside the CDR3, is DGGITQSPKYLFRKEGQNVTLSCEQNLNHDAMYWYRQDPGQGLRLIYYSQIVNDFQKGDIAEGYSVSREKKESFPLTVTSAQKNPTAFYLCASSLGGSNQPQHFGDGTRLSIL.

This clone was seen once. The chain links TRBV11-3 to TRBJ1-1; TRBD1 matches 9 bases. The CDR3 is made up of 17 amino acids. Germline lookup yields CDR1 SGHNT and CDR2 YENEEA. The trim removed 5 bases at V and 5 bases at J, leaving 15 bases unmatched. CDR3 DNA: TGTGCCAGCAGCCCCCTGGGGGGACAGGGCCGGGGAACTGAAGCTTTCTTT. This codes for CASSPLGGQGRGTEAFF.

The J gene is TRBJ2-1, the V gene TRBV6-6, with D perhaps TRBD2 (6 bases). The CDR3 sequence is 12 residues long. V was cut by 2 bases and J by 10 bases, with 9 bases left in between. CDR1 and CDR2 (germline): MNHNY, SVGAGI (reference sequence). CDR3 residues: CASSYPSGEQFF. Here the CDR3 DNA reads TGTGCCAGCAGTTACCCAAGCGGGGAGCAGTTCTTC.

This sequence joins TRBV11-2 and TRBJ2-7; 10 bases are a match to TRBD1. In germline, CDR1 is SGHAT, CDR2 FQNNGV. The CDR3 loop spans 15 amino acids. With V trimmed by 6 bases and J by 2 bases, 7 bases remained unmatched. The CDR3 sequence is CASSPGQGYTYEQYF. DNA for the CDR3: TGTGCCAGCAGTCCGGGACAGGGGTATACCTACGAGCAGTACTTC.

This chain joins TRBV30 and TRBJ1-1; D call uncertain. This CDR3 contains 15 residues. V lost 1 base, J lost 1 base, and 13 bases lay in between. Germline assignment: CDR1 GTSNPN and CDR2 SVGIG (reference sequence). The DNA for the CDR3 is TGTGCCTGGAGTGATAGGAGGGCAGGGAACACTGAAGCTTTCTTT. Translating gives CAWSDRRAGNTEAFF.

This chain links TRBV27 with TRBJ1-1; possibly TRBD1 for D (5 bases). The CDR3 has 14 residues. In germline, CDR1 is MNHEY, CDR2 SMNVEV (reference sequence). V shed 2 bases and J shed 8 bases, with 15 bases lying between them. The chain's CDR3 is CASSLVPGPGEAFF. In DNA form, the CDR3 reads TGTGCCAGCAGTTTAGTCCCCGGGCCAGGGGAAGCTTTCTTT.

The gene calls are TRBV5-4 and TRBJ2-7; 10 bases are a match to TRBD2. Per the germline V gene, CDR1 is SGHNT and CDR2 is YYREEE (reference sequence). This CDR3 contains 16 residues. After removal of 3 bases from V and 0 bases from J, the junction contained 6 bases not matched to a gene. DNA for the CDR3: TGTGCCAGCAGCTCTTCGTCTAGCGGGGGCTCCTACGAGCAGTACTTC. Encoded protein: CASSSSSSGGSYEQYF. The entire variable domain, with the rest obtained from reference TRBV5-4 and TRBJ2-7, is as follows: ETGVTQSPTHLIKTRGQQVTLRCSSQSGHNTVSWYQQALGQGPQFIFQYYREEENGRGNFPPRFSGLQFPNYSSELNVNALELDDSALYLCASSSSSSGGSYEQYFGPGTRLTVT.

This clone has only a few counts. This chain links TRBV7-2 with TRBJ1-6, with no clear D. The germline V gene encodes CDR1 SGHTA and CDR2 FQGNSA. Trimming left V 8 bases short and J 10 bases short, with 15 bases between. This CDR3 is built from 13 residues. Here the CDR3 reads CASAQLPPSPLHF. The DNA of the CDR3 is TGTGCCAGCGCCCAATTGCCCCCCTCACCCCTCCACTTT.

The chain uses TRBV2 and TRBJ2-1, with unresolved D. With 6 bases removed from V and 0 bases from J, the gap between germline ends came to 15 bases. Looked up from germline, CDR1 is SNHLY and CDR2 is FYNNEI. The CDR3 totals 16 residues. CDR3 loop: CASRKGPLSSYNEQFF. CDR3 bases: TGTGCCAGCAGGAAGGGCCCTTTGAGCTCCTACAATGAGCAGTTCTTC.

As regards this clone: At one of its ends the junction is not consistent with the germline gene, which may arise from a read error. This chain connects TRBV10-3 to TRBJ1-4; D unresolved. CDR3 size: 12 residues. CDR1 ENHRY and CDR2 SYGVKD come from the germline V gene. The CDR3 DNA reads as TGTGCCATCGGTGAGAGAGGTGAAAAACTGTTTTTT. Translating gives CAIGERGEKLFF.

The CDR3 DNA sequence: TGTGCCAGCAGCTTAGATTGGAGGTCATGGAACGGCTACACCTTC. Translating gives CASSLDWRSWNGYTF. The V call is TRBV11-3, the J call TRBJ1-2; D is ambiguous. CDR1 is SGHNT, CDR2 YENEEA, per germline. The CDR3 is 15 residues long. V lost 0 bases to trimming and J lost 8 bases, with 16 bases between them.

The rearrangement uses TRBV27 and TRBJ2-3, with TRBD1 matching over 7 bases. This CDR3 comprises 11 residues. Germline V gives CDR1 MNHEY, CDR2 SMNVEV (reference sequence). J was trimmed by 15 bases and V by 5 bases; bases with no gene match: 8. For the CDR3, the DNA is TGTGCCAGCAGTAAGGGGGCTAGTGTTTATTTT. This encodes CASSKGASVYF.

The rearrangement uses TRBV2 and TRBJ2-1, with 10 bases aligning to TRBD2. Germline CDR1 reads SNHLY; CDR2 reads FYNNEI. J was trimmed by 7 bases and V by 5 bases; bases with no gene match: 8. This CDR3 has 15 residues. CDR3 region: CASSILAGLGNEQFF. CDR3 nucleotide sequence: TGTGCCAGCAGTATACTAGCGGGATTGGGTAATGAGCAGTTCTTC.

This chain joins TRBV19 and TRBJ1-5; D gene ambiguous. This CDR3 comprises 12 residues. CDR1 and CDR2 (germline): LNHDA, SQIVND (reference sequence). The V end lost 3 bases, the J end lost 6 bases, and 6 bases lay between the germline ends. CDR3 region: CASSMSGQPQHF. In DNA, the CDR3 is TGTGCCAGTAGTATGAGTGGTCAGCCCCAGCATTTT.

Here the CDR3 reads CASSLTGATEAFF. The CDR3 bases are TGCGCCAGCAGCTTGACAGGGGCCACTGAAGCTTTCTTT. The gene calls are TRBV5-1 and TRBJ1-1; 7 nucleotides line up with TRBD1. The germline gives CDR1 SGHRS, CDR2 YFSETQ. The CDR3 covers 13 residues. The junction had 1 base not matched to a gene; V was cut back by 1 base and J by 4 bases.

The chain has TRBV5-1 and TRBJ1-2, with 8 bases that match TRBD1. From germline, CDR1 is SGHRS and CDR2 YFSETQ. V was pared by 6 bases and J by 6 bases, with 10 bases of the junction left unmatched. The CDR3 totals 14 residues. For the CDR3, the DNA is TGCGCCAGCAAAAAGGGCAGGGGGCGAGATGGCTACACCTTC. Protein sequence: CASKKGRGRDGYTF.

This clone occurred a few times. The chain uses TRBV6-1 and TRBJ2-1; D is ambiguous. Germline V gene data show CDR1 as MNHNS and CDR2 as SASEGT. V lost 4 bases, J lost 3 bases, and 10 bases lay in between. This CDR3 contains 14 residues. Here the CDR3 reads CASSGAGRYNEQFF. CDR3 DNA sequence: TGTGCCAGCAGTGGTGCAGGTCGCTACAATGAGCAGTTCTTC.

The V call is TRBV11-3, the J call TRBJ2-5, with unresolved D. Germline V gene lookup returns CDR1 SGHNT and CDR2 YENEEA. This CDR3 region has 13 residues. Deletions cut 2 bases from V and 4 bases from J, with 8 bases between. The DNA for the CDR3 is TGTGCCAGCAGCTTATCGGTGTTAGAGACCCAGTACTTC. The encoded protein is CASSLSVLETQYF.

The chain employs TRBV7-6 and TRBJ2-1; TRBD2 matches at 9 bases. V was pared by 0 bases and J by 9 bases, with 9 bases of the junction left unmatched. Germline V CDR1 and CDR2: SGHVS, FNYEAQ. The CDR3 length is 16 residues. The CDR3 DNA follows: TGTGCCAGCAGCTTAGCGGTTGGCGGGGGGGCCGGTGAGCAGTTCTTC. It translates to CASSLAVGGGAGEQFF.

The chain couples TRBV30 to TRBJ1-2; maybe TRBD1 (5 bases). Trimming left V 5 bases short and J 6 bases short, with 13 bases between. Germline CDR1 reads GTSNPN; CDR2 reads SVGIG (reference sequence). The CDR3 has 12 amino acids. CDR3: CAWATTRDGYTF. CDR3 coding DNA: TGTGCCTGGGCGACGACCAGGGATGGCTACACCTTC.

The J gene is TRBJ1-5, the V gene TRBV2; a weak D match, TRBD1 (6 bases). The CDR3 has 15 amino acids. The germline V gene has CDR1 SNHLY and CDR2 FYNNEI. The V end was cut by 6 bases, the J end by 0 bases, with 12 bases between. The CDR3 nucleotides read TGTGCCAGCAGCCAGGACAGCCTTAGCAATCAGCCCCAGCATTTT. Translating gives CASSQDSLSNQPQHF.

This chain uses TRBV6-5 with TRBJ2-3, with 12 bases aligning to TRBD2. After removal of 0 bases from V and 4 bases from J, the junction contained 2 bases not matched to a gene. Germline V gene data show CDR1 as MNHEY and CDR2 as SVGAGI. CDR3 length equals 16 residues. The CDR3 coding sequence is TGTGCCAGCAGTTACTCGAGACTAGCGGGGGCAGATACGCAGTATTTT. Protein: CASSYSRLAGADTQYF.

The chain is built from TRBV5-8 and TRBJ2-3, with 8 bases lining up with TRBD2. V lost 2 bases, J lost 6 bases, and 2 bases stayed unmatched. The CDR3 consists of 13 residues. Germline assignment: CDR1 SGHTS and CDR2 YDEGEE. CDR3 residues: CASSFSGTDTQYF. The CDR3 DNA reads TGTGCCAGCAGCTTTAGCGGGACCGATACGCAGTATTTT.

V gene TRBV5-4 combines with J gene TRBJ2-1, with TRBD1 matching over 9 bases. The junction had 7 bases not matched to a gene; V was cut back by 5 bases and J by 7 bases. Per germline, CDR1 SGHNT and CDR2 YYREEE (reference sequence). The CDR3 contains 14 residues. Here the CDR3 DNA reads TGTGCCAGCAGGACGGGACAGGGTTTGAATGAGCAGTTCTTC. It translates to CASRTGQGLNEQFF.

V gene TRBV7-2 combines with J gene TRBJ2-7, with TRBD2 as a possible D gene (5 bases). V was pared by 4 bases and J by 3 bases, with 13 bases between. The CDR3 covers 14 residues. Germline loops: CDR1 SGHTA, CDR2 FQGNSA. Written as DNA, the CDR3 is TGTGCCAGCAGCTCCGGTGGAGGATACTACGAGCAGTACTTC. It specifies CASSSGGGYYEQYF.

V usage is TRBV28 and J usage is TRBJ1-2; D not resolved. The CDR3 contains 12 residues. Germline V gene sequence: CDR1 MDHEN, CDR2 SYDVKM. The ends were cut back, 3 bases at V and 8 bases at J, with 10 bases in the middle. The CDR3 nucleotides are TGTGCCAGCAGTTTGGAGACACGGGGCTACACCTTC. Amino acid sequence: CASSLETRGYTF.

This clone is a singleton in its sample. The chain uses TRBV19 and TRBJ2-5; TRBD1 is a possible D gene (5 bases). V was pared by 7 bases and J by 0 bases, with 9 bases between. Looked up from germline, CDR1 is LNHDA and CDR2 is SQIVND (reference sequence). This CDR3 has 13 residues. The CDR3 nucleotides are TGTGCCAGTATAGGACATAACCAAGAGACCCAGTACTTC. Translation gives CASIGHNQETQYF.